This T cell receptor beta chain comes out of a study of early T cells in non-severe SARS-CoV-2 infection. The wider study: Unsorted whole blood bulk RNA was sequenced, with unpaired chains. Whole-study findings and limits: Sequences matched to VDJdb favored anti-spike CD8 responses, while private and CD4 specificities were missed.

Germline loops: CDR1 SGHTA, CDR2 FQGNSA. This CDR3 is built from 14 residues. V dropped 5 bases and J dropped 4 bases, with 15 bases sitting between them. Individually, cDNA molecules had unique molecular identifiers attached to them. TCRdb independently ran MiXCR on the 5' RACE reads; one entry per CDR3 protein. The repertoire holds some 28,000 distinct CDR3 sequences, 5.8% seen once, with 5% to 5.5% in the top ten. This clonotype was detected ten times or more. Its cognate antigen is unknown. The rearrangement uses TRBV7-2 and TRBJ2-7; D remains unclear. This clonotype originated in an adult who was a healthcare worker with PCR-confirmed SARS-CoV-2 infection or an uninfected control (not recorded which). Sequencing was performed on whole blood. The CDR3 here is CASSPLGAWYEQYF. CDR3 coding DNA: TGTGCCAGCAGCCCCCTAGGCGCCTGGTACGAGCAGTACTTC.